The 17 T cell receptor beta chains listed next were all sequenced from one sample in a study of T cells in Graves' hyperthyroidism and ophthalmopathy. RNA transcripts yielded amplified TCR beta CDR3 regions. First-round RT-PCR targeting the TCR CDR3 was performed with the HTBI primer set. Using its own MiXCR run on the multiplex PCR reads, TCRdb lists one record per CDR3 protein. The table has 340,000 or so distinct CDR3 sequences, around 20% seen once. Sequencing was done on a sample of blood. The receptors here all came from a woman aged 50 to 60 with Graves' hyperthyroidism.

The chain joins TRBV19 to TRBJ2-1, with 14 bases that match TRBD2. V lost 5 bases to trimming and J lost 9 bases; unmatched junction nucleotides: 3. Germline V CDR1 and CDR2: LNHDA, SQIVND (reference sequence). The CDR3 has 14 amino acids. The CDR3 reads CASSGTSGGSEQFF. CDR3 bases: TGTGCCAGTAGTGGGACTAGCGGGGGCAGTGAGCAGTTCTTC.

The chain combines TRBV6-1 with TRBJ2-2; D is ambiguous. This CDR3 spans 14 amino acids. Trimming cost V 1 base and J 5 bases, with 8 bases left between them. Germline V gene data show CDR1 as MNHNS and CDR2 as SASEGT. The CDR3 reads CASSEGMETGELFF. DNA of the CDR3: TGTGCCAGCAGTGAAGGAATGGAAACCGGGGAGCTGTTTTTT.

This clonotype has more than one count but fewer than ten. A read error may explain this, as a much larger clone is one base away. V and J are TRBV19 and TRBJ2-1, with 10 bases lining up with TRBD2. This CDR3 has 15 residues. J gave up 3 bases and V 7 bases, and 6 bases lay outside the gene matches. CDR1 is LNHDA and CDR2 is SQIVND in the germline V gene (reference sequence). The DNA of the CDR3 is TGTGCCAGTACTAGCGGGGGCTTAAGCTACAATGAGCAGTTCTTC. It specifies CASTSGGLSYNEQFF.

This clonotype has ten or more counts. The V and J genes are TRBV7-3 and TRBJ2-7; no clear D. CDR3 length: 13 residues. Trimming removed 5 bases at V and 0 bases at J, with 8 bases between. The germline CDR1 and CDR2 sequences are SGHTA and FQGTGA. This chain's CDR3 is CASSPPGSYEQYF. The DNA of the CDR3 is TGTGCCAGCAGCCCGCCAGGCTCCTACGAGCAGTACTTC.

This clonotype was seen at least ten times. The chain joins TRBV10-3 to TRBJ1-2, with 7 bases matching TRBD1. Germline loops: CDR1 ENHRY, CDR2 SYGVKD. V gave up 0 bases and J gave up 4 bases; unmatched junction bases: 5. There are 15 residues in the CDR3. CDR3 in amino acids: CAISESGQKGYGYTF. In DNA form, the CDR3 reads TGTGCCATCAGTGAGTCGGGACAGAAGGGCTATGGCTACACCTTC.

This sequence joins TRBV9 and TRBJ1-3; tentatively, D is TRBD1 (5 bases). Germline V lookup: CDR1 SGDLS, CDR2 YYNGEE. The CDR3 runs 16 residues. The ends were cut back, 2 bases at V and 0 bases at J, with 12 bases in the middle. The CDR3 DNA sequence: TGTGCCAGCAGCGTGACAGACAACGACTCTGGAAACACCATATATTTT. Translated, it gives CASSVTDNDSGNTIYF.

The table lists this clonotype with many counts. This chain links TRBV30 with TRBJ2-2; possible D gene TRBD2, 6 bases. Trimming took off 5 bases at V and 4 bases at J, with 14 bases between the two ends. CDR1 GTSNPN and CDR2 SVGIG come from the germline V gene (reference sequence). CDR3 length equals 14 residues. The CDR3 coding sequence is TGTGCCTGGCTTAGGGCCGGGAGCACCGGGGAGCTGTTTTTT. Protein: CAWLRAGSTGELFF. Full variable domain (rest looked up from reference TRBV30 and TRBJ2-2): SQTIHQWPATLVQPVGSPLSLECTVEGTSNPNLYWYRQAAGRGLQLLFYSVGIGQISSEVPQNLSASRPQDRQFILSSKKLLLSDSGFYLCAWLRAGSTGELFFGEGSRLTVL.

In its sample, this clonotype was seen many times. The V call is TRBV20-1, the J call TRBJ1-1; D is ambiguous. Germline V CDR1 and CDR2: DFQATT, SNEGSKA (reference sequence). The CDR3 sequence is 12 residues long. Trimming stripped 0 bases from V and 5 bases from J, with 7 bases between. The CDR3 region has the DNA TGCAGTGCTAGAGATAAAGGTACTGAAGCTTTCTTT. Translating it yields CSARDKGTEAFF.

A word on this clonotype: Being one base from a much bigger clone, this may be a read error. The CDR3 protein is CANSSQGAHHGELFF. The CDR3 region has the DNA TGTGCCAACAGTTCACAGGGGGCGCATCACGGGGAGCTGTTTTTT. This chain joins TRBV28 and TRBJ2-2, with 9 nucleotides matching TRBD1. This CDR3 has 15 residues. Germline V gene lookup returns CDR1 MDHEN and CDR2 SYDVKM.

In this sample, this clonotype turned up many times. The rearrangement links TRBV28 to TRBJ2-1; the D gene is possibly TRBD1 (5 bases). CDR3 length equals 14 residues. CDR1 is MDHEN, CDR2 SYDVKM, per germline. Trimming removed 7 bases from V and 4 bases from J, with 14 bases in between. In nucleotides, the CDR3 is TGTGCCAGCACCCATCGAGGACAATACAATGAGCAGTTCTTC. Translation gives CASTHRGQYNEQFF.

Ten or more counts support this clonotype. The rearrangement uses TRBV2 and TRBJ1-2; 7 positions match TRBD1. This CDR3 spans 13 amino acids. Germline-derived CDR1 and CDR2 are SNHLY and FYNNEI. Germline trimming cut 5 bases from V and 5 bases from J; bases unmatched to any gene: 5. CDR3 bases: TGTGCCAGCAGTAGGGACAGCGTTTATGGCTACACCTTC. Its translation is CASSRDSVYGYTF.

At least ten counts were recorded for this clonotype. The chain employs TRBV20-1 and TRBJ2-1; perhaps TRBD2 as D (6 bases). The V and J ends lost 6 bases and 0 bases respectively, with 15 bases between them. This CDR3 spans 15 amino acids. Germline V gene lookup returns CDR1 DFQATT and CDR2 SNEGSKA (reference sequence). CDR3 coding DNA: TGCAGTGCGCCTCTAGCGACGAGCTCCTACAATGAGCAGTTCTTC. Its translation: CSAPLATSSYNEQFF.

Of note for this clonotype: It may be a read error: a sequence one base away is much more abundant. CDR3 in DNA: TGCAGTGCTAGGACAAAAAATTTAGCGGCCAGCCCCTACAATGAGCAGTTCTTC. Translated, it gives CSARTKNLAASPYNEQFF. The J gene is TRBJ2-1, the V gene TRBV20-1, with a weak D call TRBD2 (6 bases). The CDR3 totals 18 residues. Trimming cost V 3 bases and J 2 bases, with 23 bases left between them. Germline V lookup: CDR1 DFQATT, CDR2 SNEGSKA (reference sequence).

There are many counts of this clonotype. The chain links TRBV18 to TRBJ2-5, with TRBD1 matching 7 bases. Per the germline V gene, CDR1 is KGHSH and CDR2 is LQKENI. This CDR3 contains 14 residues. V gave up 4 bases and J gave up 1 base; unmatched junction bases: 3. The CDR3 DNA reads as TGTGCCAGCTCACAGGGGGCAGGCCAAGAGACCCAGTACTTC. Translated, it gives CASSQGAGQETQYF.

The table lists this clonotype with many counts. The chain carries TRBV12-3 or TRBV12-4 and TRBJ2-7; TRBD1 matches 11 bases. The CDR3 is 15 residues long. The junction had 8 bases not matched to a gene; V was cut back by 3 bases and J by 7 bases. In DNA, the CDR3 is TGTGCCAGCAGTTTGCCCGGGACAGGGGGTCGTGAGCAGTACTTC. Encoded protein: CASSLPGTGGREQYF.

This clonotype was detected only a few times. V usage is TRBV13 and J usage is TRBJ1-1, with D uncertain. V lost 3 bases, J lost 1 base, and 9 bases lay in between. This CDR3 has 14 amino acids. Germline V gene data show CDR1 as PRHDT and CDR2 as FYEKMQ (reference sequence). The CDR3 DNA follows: TGTGCCAGCAGCTTCGGACGGAAGAACACTGAAGCTTTCTTT. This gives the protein CASSFGRKNTEAFF. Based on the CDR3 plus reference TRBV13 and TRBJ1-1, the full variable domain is AAGVIQSPRHLIKEKRETATLKCYPIPRHDTVYWYQQGPGQDPQFLISFYEKMQSDKGSIPDRFSAQQFSDYHSELNMSSLELGDSALYFCASSFGRKNTEAFFGQGTRLTVV.

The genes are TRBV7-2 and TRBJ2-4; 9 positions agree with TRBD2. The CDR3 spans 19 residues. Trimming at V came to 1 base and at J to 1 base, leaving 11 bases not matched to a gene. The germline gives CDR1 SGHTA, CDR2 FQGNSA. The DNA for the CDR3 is TGTGCCAGCAGCTTAGGGCTACTAGCGGGCATCGGGGCCAAAAACATTCAGTACTTC. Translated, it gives CASSLGLLAGIGAKNIQYF.